The 14 T cell receptor beta chains presented below share a single source sample, sequenced in a study of blood T cell repertoires in COVID-19. The method was immunoSEQ multiplex PCR; TCRdb's version includes in-frame clones alone and lacks a portion of them. Counted here are 150,000 to 200,000 clones, about 88% occurring once; the ten biggest clones make up under 2.5%. The sequenced material came from peripheral blood. The receptors come from an older man with active or convalescent COVID-19.

A word on this clone: Other DNA sequences in this specimen translate into the identical CDR3. V and J are TRBV27 and TRBJ2-7; possible D gene TRBD1, 6 bases. The CDR3 has 14 residues. V lost 5 bases and J lost 2, with 13 bases in between. Germline CDR1 reads MNHEY; CDR2 reads SMNVEV (reference sequence). CDR3 sequence (DNA): TGTGCCAGCAGTCCCGGGACACCCCCCTACGAGCAGTACTTC. Its protein is CASSPGTPPYEQYF.

Only one count was recorded for this clone. This rearrangement joins TRBV28 to TRBJ1-2; 7 positions match TRBD1. The CDR3 covers 13 residues. The V gene's germline CDR1 is MDHEN and CDR2 SYDVKM. The junction had 4 bases not matched to a gene; V was cut back by 6 bases and J by 3 bases. The CDR3 here is CASRRTGDYGYTF. In DNA form, the CDR3 reads TGTGCCAGCAGGCGTACAGGGGACTATGGCTACACCTTC.

This clone appeared a single time. The V gene is TRBV5-6, the J gene TRBJ1-2, with a possible D match to TRBD1 (5 bases). This CDR3 contains 13 residues. With 4 bases removed from V and 1 base from J, the gap between germline ends came to 8 bases. Germline V gene lookup returns CDR1 SGHDT and CDR2 YYEEEE. The CDR3: CASSLGHNYGYTF. CDR3 nucleotides: TGTGCCAGCAGCCTCGGACATAACTATGGCTACACCTTC. Full variable domain (outside the CDR3, taken from reference TRBV5-6 and TRBJ1-2): DAGVTQSPTHLIKTRGQQVTLRCSPKSGHDTVSWYQQALGQGPQFIFQYYEEEERQRGNFPDRFSGHQFPNYSSELNVNALLLGDSALYLCASSLGHNYGYTFGSGTRLTVV.

This sequence joins TRBV3-1 (or the pseudogene TRBV3-2) and TRBJ2-2; 8 nucleotides line up with TRBD1. Germline V gene data show CDR1 as LGHDT and CDR2 as YNNKEL (reference sequence). Trimming cost V 3 bases and J 6 bases; bases outside gene matches: 12. This CDR3 contains 17 residues. The CDR3 DNA sequence: TGTGCCAGCAGCCAGCCAGGGGGCAGGGGGCGCGCCGGGGAGCTGTTTTTT. It codes for CASSQPGGRGRAGELFF.

The rearrangement uses TRBV24-1 and TRBJ1-2; D gene unclear. Germline CDR1 and CDR2: KGHDR and SFDVKD. Trimming left V 1 base short and J 6 bases short, with 8 bases between. The CDR3 spans 13 residues. Here the CDR3 DNA reads TGTGCCACCAGTGATTTCTCAGCGGATGGCTACACCTTC. It codes for CATSDFSADGYTF.

This chain joins TRBV29-1 and TRBJ2-7, with TRBD1 identical over 9 bases. The CDR3 loop spans 15 amino acids. Per the germline V gene, CDR1 is SQVTM and CDR2 is ANQGSEA. The V and J ends lost 4 bases and 3 bases, in that order; junction bases with no gene match: 10. The CDR3 reads CSVGSGQGSLYEQYF. CDR3 nucleotide sequence: TGCAGCGTTGGGTCGGGACAGGGATCCCTCTACGAGCAGTACTTC.

This clone has more than one count but fewer than ten. The V call is TRBV29-1, the J call TRBJ1-1; D is unresolved. V was shortened by 5 bases and J by 4 bases, with 14 bases between the two germline ends. The germline CDR1 and CDR2 sequences are SQVTM and ANQGSEA. There are 13 residues in the CDR3. The CDR3 protein is CSVHSGAGTEAFF. Written as DNA, the CDR3 is TGCAGCGTTCATTCTGGAGCGGGCACTGAAGCTTTCTTT.

V gene TRBV29-1 combines with J gene TRBJ1-2; a weak D match, TRBD1 (5 bases). The germline V gene has CDR1 SQVTM and CDR2 ANQGSEA. The CDR3 contains 11 residues. The V end was cut by 4 bases, the J end by 6 bases, with 9 bases between. The CDR3, as DNA: TGCAGCGTTGGGGGCGCCAATGGCTACACCTTC. Encoded protein: CSVGGANGYTF.

This chain links TRBV18 with TRBJ1-2; tentatively, D is TRBD1 (6 bases). The germline gives CDR1 KGHSH, CDR2 LQKENI. Trimming took 3 bases from V and 5 from J, leaving 13 bases between them. This CDR3 is built from 14 residues. The DNA of the CDR3 is TGTGCCAGCTCACCTCCAGACAGGCCTTATGGCTACACCTTC. As protein: CASSPPDRPYGYTF.

V and J are TRBV9 and TRBJ2-1, with TRBD2 matching 10 bases. This CDR3 contains 15 residues. V was pared by 0 bases and J by 6 bases, with 3 bases of the junction left unmatched. Germline CDR1 and CDR2: SGDLS and YYNGEE. CDR3 DNA sequence: TGTGCCAGCAGCGTAGGGCTAGCGGGGGCCAATGAGCAGTTCTTC. It codes for CASSVGLAGANEQFF.

The rearrangement joins TRBV30 to TRBJ1-4, with TRBD1 matching over 7 bases. This CDR3 spans 14 amino acids. The V gene end was trimmed by 4 bases and the J gene end by 4 bases; junction bases not matched to a gene: 6. Per the germline V gene, CDR1 is GTSNPN and CDR2 is SVGIG (reference sequence). CDR3 DNA: TGTGCCTGGACACCGGACAGGCGTAATGAAAAACTGTTTTTT. It encodes CAWTPDRRNEKLFF.

The rearrangement uses TRBV11-2 and TRBJ1-4; D call uncertain. V lost 4 bases, J lost 7 bases, and 19 bases lay in between. Germline CDR1 reads SGHAT; CDR2 reads FQNNGV. There are 16 residues in the CDR3. The CDR3 region is CASSYRAGSRGEKLFF. The CDR3 region has the DNA TGTGCCAGCAGCTACCGGGCGGGTAGCCGTGGTGAAAAACTGTTTTTT.

The chain has TRBV5-4 and TRBJ2-2, with 15 bases that match TRBD2. The germline CDR1 and CDR2 sequences are SGHNT and YYREEE (reference sequence). With V trimmed by 6 bases and J by 6 bases, 15 bases remained unmatched. The CDR3 is 19 residues long. The CDR3 DNA is TGTGCCAGCAACCGAGGGGCGCCGGGACTAGCGGGGGGATCCGGGGAGCTGTTTTTT. Protein product: CASNRGAPGLAGGSGELFF.

The chain employs TRBV5-4 and TRBJ2-1, with TRBD1 matching over 9 bases. V gave up 0 bases and J gave up 2 bases; unmatched junction bases: 3. The CDR3 totals 16 residues. The V gene's germline CDR1 is SGHNT and CDR2 YYREEE (reference sequence). This CDR3 reads CASSLGGTGTYNEQFF. The CDR3 DNA is TGTGCCAGCAGCTTGGGGGGGACAGGGACCTACAATGAGCAGTTCTTC.